What follows are 10 T cell receptor beta chains derived from one specimen sequenced in a study of T cell repertoires in cytomegalovirus infection. TCRdb reanalysed the reads using MiXCR and keeps one entry per CDR3 protein. The sample contains 450,000 to 550,000 distinct CDR3 sequences, approximately 16% of which appear only once. Sequencing was performed on CD8+ T cells from PBMCs. The receptors derive from a human donor in good health (CMV status not recorded). Some clones in this sample may be carry-over from other donors' samples.

The rearrangement links TRBV2 to TRBJ2-7; D may correspond to TRBD1 or TRBD2 (5 bases each). Germline V gives CDR1 SNHLY, CDR2 FYNNEI. This CDR3 is built from 10 residues. V lost 8 bases and J 8 bases, leaving 10 bases between the germline ends. The CDR3 DNA reads TGTGCCAGCGGGGGATACAAGCAGTACTTC. Encoded protein: CASGGYKQYF.

The chain recombines TRBV19 with TRBJ1-5, with 8 bases identical to TRBD1. Germline assignment: CDR1 LNHDA and CDR2 SQIVND (reference sequence). The CDR3 consists of 13 residues. The V gene end was trimmed by 3 bases and the J gene end by 16 bases; junction bases not matched to a gene: 11. Here the CDR3 reads CASSIGDRTLLHF. The DNA for the CDR3 is TGTGCCAGTAGTATTGGGGACAGGACCCTCCTCCATTTT. The entire variable domain, with the rest obtained from reference TRBV19 and TRBJ1-5, is as follows: DGGITQSPKYLFRKEGQNVTLSCEQNLNHDAMYWYRQDPGQGLRLIYYSQIVNDFQKGDIAEGYSVSREKKESFPLTVTSAQKNPTAFYLCASSIGDRTLLHFGDGTRLSIL.

This clonotype was seen at least ten times. This rearrangement joins TRBV6-8 to TRBJ2-2; possible D gene TRBD1, 6 bases. V shed 2 bases and J shed 3 bases, with 22 bases lying between them. This CDR3 has 19 amino acids. Germline-derived CDR1 and CDR2 are MNHGY and SAAAGT. CDR3 bases: TGTGCCAGCAGTTACGCCCCCCAACAGGGCTGGGTGGACACCGGGGAGCTGTTTTTT. Translation gives CASSYAPQQGWVDTGELFF.

This clonotype was recorded a few times. The chain uses TRBV28 and TRBJ2-3, with 8 bases aligning to TRBD2. CDR3 length: 15 amino acids. Germline loops: CDR1 MDHEN, CDR2 SYDVKM. V lost 8 bases, J lost 3 bases, and 10 bases stayed unmatched. DNA for the CDR3: TGTGCCAGCTCGGGGCTAGCGGGTGTAACAGATACGCAGTATTTT. This encodes CASSGLAGVTDTQYF.

This clonotype has ten or more counts. The chain recombines TRBV27 with TRBJ1-5; D remains ambiguous. Trimming cost V 2 bases and J 0 bases, with 8 bases left between them. The CDR3 consists of 15 residues. Germline V lookup: CDR1 MNHEY, CDR2 SMNVEV (reference sequence). The chain's CDR3 is CASSLILDSNQPQHF. The CDR3 DNA follows: TGTGCCAGCAGTTTAATTCTCGATAGCAATCAGCCCCAGCATTTT.

On this clonotype itself: Just one base apart from a much larger clone, this may be a read error. The chain uses TRBV10-3 and TRBJ2-5, with TRBD2 as a possible D gene (6 bases). V was cut by 7 bases and J by 2 bases, with 8 bases left in between. This CDR3 region has 12 residues. Looked up from germline, CDR1 is ENHRY and CDR2 is SYGVKD. The CDR3 spells CAINRGQETQYF. CDR3 nucleotides: TGTGCCATCAATCGGGGGCAAGAGACCCAGTACTTC.

V and J are TRBV6-6 and TRBJ1-1; D gene unclear. The CDR3 runs 13 residues. Trimming stripped 8 bases from V and 1 base from J, with 11 bases between. Germline V gives CDR1 MNHNY, CDR2 SVGAGI (reference sequence). The CDR3 reads CASPGLENTEAFF. The CDR3 DNA reads TGTGCCAGCCCCGGATTGGAGAACACTGAAGCTTTCTTT.

The CDR3 spells CATWGRADLSLYNEQFF. In DNA form, the CDR3 reads TGTGCCACTTGGGGACGGGCAGACCTCTCCCTCTACAATGAGCAGTTCTTC. The chain combines TRBV2 with TRBJ2-1; D is perhaps TRBD1 or TRBD2 (5 bases each). V gave up 10 bases and J gave up 3 bases, with 25 bases separating them. This CDR3 is 17 amino acids long. Germline CDR1 reads SNHLY; CDR2 reads FYNNEI.

This clonotype was seen a few times. The rearrangement uses TRBV29-1 and TRBJ1-2; D unresolved. Trimming cost V 4 bases and J 2 bases, with 5 bases left between them. CDR1 SQVTM and CDR2 ANQGSEA come from the germline V gene. The CDR3 spans 11 residues. The CDR3 DNA is TGCAGCGTTGCCGGAAACTATGGCTACACCTTC. The encoded protein is CSVAGNYGYTF.

This clonotype was recorded many times. DNA of the CDR3: TGTGCCAGCGGGTCAATAGATTCCTACAATGAGCAGTTCTTC. Translation: CASGSIDSYNEQFF. The V call is TRBV7-9, the J call TRBJ2-1; no reliable D call. V was cut by 8 bases and J by 1 base, with 12 bases left in between. Germline assignment: CDR1 SEHNR and CDR2 FQNEAQ (reference sequence). The CDR3 consists of 14 residues.